These T cell receptor beta chains were read from a single sample in a study of cytomegalovirus exposure and HLA in healthy donors. Sequenced by immunoSEQ multiplex PCR; TCRdb stores in-frame clones only, minus some. The sample has some 180,000 clones, over 70% seen once. Material: PBMCs. The source is a male donor in good health and CMV-seronegative. Each CDR3 is given with its conserved first and last residue. A D gene is named only where the DNA matches it firmly. The size of a clone is reported for some rows only, either as once, few or many, or as a class for expanded clones.

clone_size: .
j_call: TRBJ2-1
d_call: TRBD2
v_call: TRBV6-5
cdr3_nt: TGTGCCAGCAGTTCTACTAGCGGGGGTAATGAGCAGTTCTTC
cdr3_aa: CASSSTSGGNEQFF

clone_size: .
j_call: TRBJ1-5
d_call: .
v_call: TRBV19
cdr3_nt: TGTGCCAGTAGTATATCCCCTACAGGGCAGCCCCAGCATTTT
cdr3_aa: CASSISPTGQPQHF

clone_size: .
j_call: TRBJ1-5
d_call: .
v_call: TRBV7-8
cdr3_nt: TGTGCCAGCAGCTTAGGCAGGGGAGAGTATAGCAATCAGCCCCAGCATTTT
cdr3_aa: CASSLGRGEYSNQPQHF

clone_size: .
j_call: TRBJ2-7
d_call: .
v_call: TRBV11-2
cdr3_nt: TGTGCCAGCAGCCCCCGGTTGGTAGAGCAGTACTTC
cdr3_aa: CASSPRLVEQYF

clone_size: .
j_call: TRBJ2-7
d_call: .
v_call: TRBV27
cdr3_nt: TGTGCCAGCAGTTTGTCGGGGATCCACGAGCAGTACTTC
cdr3_aa: CASSLSGIHEQYF

clone_size: .
j_call: TRBJ2-1
d_call: TRBD2
v_call: TRBV10-3
cdr3_nt: TGTGCCATCAGTGAAAGCGGGGGACGCTCCTTATACAATGAGCAGTTCTTC
cdr3_aa: CAISESGGRSLYNEQFF

clone_size: few
j_call: TRBJ1-4
d_call: .
v_call: TRBV2
cdr3_nt: TGTGCCAGCAGTGATCGGACAGAAAATGAAAAACTGTTTTTT
cdr3_aa: CASSDRTENEKLFF

clone_size: .
j_call: TRBJ1-1
d_call: .
v_call: TRBV19
cdr3_nt: TGTGCCAGTAGTATAGGACAGAAAGTCAGTGAAGCTTTCTTT
cdr3_aa: CASSIGQKVSEAFF

clone_size: few
j_call: TRBJ2-1
d_call: TRBD2
v_call: TRBV15
cdr3_nt: TGTGCCACCAGCAGAGATCGGGGACTAGGGGCTGAGCAGTTCTTC
cdr3_aa: CATSRDRGLGAEQFF

clone_size: few
j_call: TRBJ2-1
d_call: .
v_call: TRBV7-9
cdr3_nt: TGTGCCAGCAGCTTAGAACTGGCGGGACCAAATGAGCAGTTCTTC
cdr3_aa: CASSLELAGPNEQFF

clone_size: .
j_call: TRBJ2-7
d_call: TRBD1
v_call: TRBV6-6
cdr3_nt: TGTGCCAGCAGGACCGGGACAGGGAGCTCCTACGAGCAGTACTTC
cdr3_aa: CASRTGTGSSYEQYF

clone_size: .
j_call: TRBJ2-1
d_call: .
v_call: TRBV6-6
cdr3_nt: TGTGCCAGCAGTTACAGCTTGCTCAATGAGCAGTTCTTC
cdr3_aa: CASSYSLLNEQFF

clone_size: .
j_call: TRBJ2-7
d_call: .
v_call: TRBV27
cdr3_nt: TGTGCCAGCATGCTTGGCCCTTCTCTAGGGGCACCCTACGAGCAGTACTTC
cdr3_aa: CASMLGPSLGAPYEQYF

clone_size: .
j_call: TRBJ1-2
d_call: .
v_call: TRBV27
cdr3_nt: TGTGCCAGCAGTCTAGGAGCGCTCTATGGCTACACCTTC
cdr3_aa: CASSLGALYGYTF

clone_size: .
j_call: TRBJ2-1
d_call: TRBD2
v_call: TRBV30
cdr3_nt: TGTGCCTGGGGGGGACTAGCGGACTCCTACAATGAGCAGTTCTTC
cdr3_aa: CAWGGLADSYNEQFF

clone_size: .
j_call: TRBJ2-3
d_call: TRBD2
v_call: TRBV6-6
cdr3_nt: TGTGCCAGCAGTTACCTAGCGGCCACAGATACGCAGTATTTT
cdr3_aa: CASSYLAATDTQYF

clone_size: once
j_call: TRBJ2-7
d_call: .
v_call: TRBV30
cdr3_nt: TGTGCCTGGAGCGACAGTGAACGCGAGCAGTACTTC
cdr3_aa: CAWSDSEREQYF

clone_size: .
j_call: TRBJ1-2
d_call: .
v_call: TRBV13
cdr3_nt: TGTGCCAGCAGCTTAGGCCGACTCGGCTACACCTTC
cdr3_aa: CASSLGRLGYTF

clone_size: few
j_call: TRBJ2-7
d_call: .
v_call: TRBV15
cdr3_nt: TGTGCCACCAGCAGACCGGGGTTAGTATACGAGCAGTACTTC
cdr3_aa: CATSRPGLVYEQYF

clone_size: .
j_call: TRBJ2-3
d_call: .
v_call: TRBV6-6
cdr3_nt: TGTGCCAGCAGTTACGTGGCCAGCACAGATACGCAGTATTTT
cdr3_aa: CASSYVASTDTQYF

clone_size: .
j_call: TRBJ1-6
d_call: TRBD1
v_call: TRBV11-2
cdr3_nt: TGTGCCAGCAGCTTAGATACGGACAGGCGGCATTCACCCCTCCACTTT
cdr3_aa: CASSLDTDRRHSPLHF

clone_size: once
j_call: TRBJ2-1
d_call: .
v_call: TRBV2
cdr3_nt: TGTGCCAGGACAGGGCGGGACTCATACAATGAGCAGTTCTTC
cdr3_aa: CARTGRDSYNEQFF

clone_size: .
j_call: TRBJ2-5
d_call: TRBD2
v_call: TRBV12-5
cdr3_nt: TGTGCTAGTGGTTTGGGGGGGACTAGCGGGAATCAAGAGACCCAGTACTTC
cdr3_aa: CASGLGGTSGNQETQYF

clone_size: .
j_call: TRBJ2-7
d_call: TRBD1
v_call: TRBV6-1
cdr3_nt: TGTGCCAGCAGTGCGTGGACAGGAAGCTACGAGCAGTACTTC
cdr3_aa: CASSAWTGSYEQYF

clone_size: .
j_call: TRBJ2-2
d_call: .
v_call: TRBV13
cdr3_nt: TGTGCCAGCAGCTTAGAGTCAAGGAACACCGGGGAGCTGTTCTTT
cdr3_aa: CASSLESRNTGELFF

clone_size: .
j_call: TRBJ1-2
d_call: TRBD1
v_call: TRBV18
cdr3_nt: TGTGCCAGCTCACCATCCACAGGGGCTGATGGCTACACCTTC
cdr3_aa: CASSPSTGADGYTF

clone_size: .
j_call: TRBJ2-7
d_call: TRBD2
v_call: TRBV27
cdr3_nt: TGTGCCAGCAGTTTAGCGGGGAGGGTTTACGAGCAGTACTTC
cdr3_aa: CASSLAGRVYEQYF

clone_size: .
j_call: TRBJ1-2
d_call: .
v_call: TRBV2
cdr3_nt: TGTGCCAGCTATTCTCGGGTCAGTTATGGCTACACCTTC
cdr3_aa: CASYSRVSYGYTF

clone_size: few
j_call: TRBJ1-5
d_call: TRBD1
v_call: TRBV30
cdr3_nt: TGTGCCTGGAGTGTATTAGGGGGCCAGCCCCAGCATTTT
cdr3_aa: CAWSVLGGQPQHF

clone_size: .
j_call: TRBJ1-5
d_call: .
v_call: TRBV2
cdr3_nt: TGTGCCAGCAGTGAACATAATCAGCCCCAGCATTTT
cdr3_aa: CASSEHNQPQHF

clone_size: .
j_call: TRBJ2-7
d_call: .
v_call: TRBV6-6
cdr3_nt: TGTGCCAGCAGTTACTCGCCGAGCTCCTACGAGCAGTACTTC
cdr3_aa: CASSYSPSSYEQYF

clone_size: .
j_call: TRBJ1-2
d_call: TRBD1
v_call: TRBV5-1
cdr3_nt: TGCGCCAGCAGCTTGAGCGGGACAGGGGGGAGTGGCTACACCTTC
cdr3_aa: CASSLSGTGGSGYTF

clone_size: .
j_call: TRBJ1-2
d_call: TRBD1
v_call: TRBV6-1
cdr3_nt: TGTGCCAGCAGGGAACAGGGGGGTCTATATGGCTACACCTTC
cdr3_aa: CASREQGGLYGYTF

clone_size: .
j_call: TRBJ2-7
d_call: .
v_call: TRBV4-2
cdr3_nt: TGTGCCAGCAGCAAGCGCGGGTTTAGCTCCTACGAGCAGTACTTC
cdr3_aa: CASSKRGFSSYEQYF

clone_size: .
j_call: TRBJ1-4
d_call: TRBD1
v_call: TRBV19
cdr3_nt: TGTGCCAGTAGTATTGGGACAGGGAGTGAAAAACTGTTTTTT
cdr3_aa: CASSIGTGSEKLFF

clone_size: .
j_call: TRBJ1-6
d_call: .
v_call: TRBV12-5
cdr3_nt: TGTGCTAGTGGTTTGGTACTTGGTCTCGGGTATAATTCACCCCTCCACTTT
cdr3_aa: CASGLVLGLGYNSPLHF

clone_size: .
j_call: TRBJ2-1
d_call: TRBD2
v_call: TRBV13
cdr3_nt: TGTGCCAGCAGCCCCGAGGTAGGGGCGGGAGAGTACAATGAGCAGTTCTTC
cdr3_aa: CASSPEVGAGEYNEQFF

clone_size: .
j_call: TRBJ1-3
d_call: .
v_call: TRBV28
cdr3_nt: TGTGCCACTCACCGGGGGGGCTCTGGAAACACCATATATTTT
cdr3_aa: CATHRGGSGNTIYF

clone_size: few
j_call: TRBJ1-5
d_call: TRBD1
v_call: TRBV19
cdr3_nt: TGTGCCAGTACCGACAGGGTTGGACAGCCCCAGCATTTT
cdr3_aa: CASTDRVGQPQHF

clone_size: .
j_call: TRBJ1-2
d_call: .
v_call: TRBV5-5
cdr3_nt: TGTGCCAGCAGCTTGGCCAACACTATGGGTGGCTACACCTTC
cdr3_aa: CASSLANTMGGYTF

clone_size: once
j_call: TRBJ1-2
d_call: TRBD1
v_call: TRBV2
cdr3_nt: TGTGCCAGCAGTGATGGGCAGGGGGCCTATCGACTCTATGGCTACACCTTC
cdr3_aa: CASSDGQGAYRLYGYTF

clone_size: few
j_call: TRBJ2-2
d_call: .
v_call: TRBV5-8
cdr3_nt: TGTGCCAGCAGCTTGGCCGGGAGCACCGGGGAGCTGTTTTTT
cdr3_aa: CASSLAGSTGELFF

clone_size: .
j_call: TRBJ1-2
d_call: .
v_call: TRBV28
cdr3_nt: TGTGCCAGCCGACCGGCTGCGGGGGGGAATAACTATGGCTACACCTTC
cdr3_aa: CASRPAAGGNNYGYTF

clone_size: .
j_call: TRBJ2-7
d_call: .
v_call: TRBV7-9
cdr3_nt: TGTTCCAGCAGCCCCGGGACCTACGAGCAGTACTTC
cdr3_aa: CSSSPGTYEQYF

clone_size: .
j_call: TRBJ2-1
d_call: TRBD2
v_call: TRBV30
cdr3_nt: TGTGCCTCGACGGGGCGGGAGGGAATAAAGAATGAGCAGTTCTTC
cdr3_aa: CASTGREGIKNEQFF

clone_size: .
j_call: TRBJ1-5
d_call: .
v_call: TRBV6-1
cdr3_nt: TGTGCCAGCAGTGATAGGGGAGGGCTCAGCAATCAGCCCCAGCATTTT
cdr3_aa: CASSDRGGLSNQPQHF

clone_size: .
j_call: TRBJ1-2
d_call: TRBD1
v_call: TRBV28
cdr3_nt: TGTGCCAGCAGTTTTCGGGACAGGGGTGTCTATGGCTACACCTTC
cdr3_aa: CASSFRDRGVYGYTF

clone_size: .
j_call: TRBJ1-5
d_call: .
v_call: TRBV2
cdr3_nt: TGTGCCAGCAGTGGGTCGACAAGGAATCAGCCCCAGCATTTT
cdr3_aa: CASSGSTRNQPQHF

clone_size: .
j_call: TRBJ2-5
d_call: TRBD2
v_call: TRBV30
cdr3_nt: TGTGCCTGGAGTGTACGAAGGAGCGGGGGATTCACAGAGACCCAGTACTTC
cdr3_aa: CAWSVRRSGGFTETQYF

clone_size: few
j_call: TRBJ2-1
d_call: TRBD2
v_call: TRBV7-2
cdr3_nt: TGTGCCAGCAGCCCCCGGACTAGCGGGAACAATGAGCAGTTCTTC
cdr3_aa: CASSPRTSGNNEQFF

clone_size: .
j_call: TRBJ2-1
d_call: TRBD1
v_call: TRBV6-5
cdr3_nt: TGTGCCAGCAGGGGACAGTACTACAATGAGCAGTTCTTC
cdr3_aa: CASRGQYYNEQFF

clone_size: .
j_call: TRBJ1-4
d_call: TRBD1
v_call: TRBV2
cdr3_nt: TGTGCCAGCAGGAACCAGGACAGGTTTAATGAAAAACTGTTTTTT
cdr3_aa: CASRNQDRFNEKLFF

clone_size: .
j_call: TRBJ1-1
d_call: .
v_call: TRBV30
cdr3_nt: TGTGCCTGGACTCGCGGACCGGGAAACACTGAAGCTTTCTTT
cdr3_aa: CAWTRGPGNTEAFF

clone_size: .
j_call: TRBJ2-2
d_call: TRBD1
v_call: TRBV6-5
cdr3_nt: TGTGCCAGCAGTTTTACAGGGGCTACCGGGGAGCTGTTTTTT
cdr3_aa: CASSFTGATGELFF

clone_size: few
j_call: TRBJ2-3
d_call: .
v_call: TRBV28
cdr3_nt: TGTGCCAGCAGTCCCCCGGGGTCGAGGGCAGATACGCAGTATTTT
cdr3_aa: CASSPPGSRADTQYF